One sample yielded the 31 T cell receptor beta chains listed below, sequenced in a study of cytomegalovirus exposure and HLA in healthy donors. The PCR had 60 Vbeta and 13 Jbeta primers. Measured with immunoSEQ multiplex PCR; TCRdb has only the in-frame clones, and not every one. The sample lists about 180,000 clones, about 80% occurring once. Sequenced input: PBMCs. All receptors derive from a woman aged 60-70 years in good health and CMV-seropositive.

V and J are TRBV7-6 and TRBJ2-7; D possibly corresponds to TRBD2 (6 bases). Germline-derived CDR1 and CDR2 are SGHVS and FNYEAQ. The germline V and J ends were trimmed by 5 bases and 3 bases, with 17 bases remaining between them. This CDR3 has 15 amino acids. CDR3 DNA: TGTGCCAGCAGCGACCGTATAGCGGCCGACTACGAGCAGTACTTC. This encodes CASSDRIAADYEQYF.

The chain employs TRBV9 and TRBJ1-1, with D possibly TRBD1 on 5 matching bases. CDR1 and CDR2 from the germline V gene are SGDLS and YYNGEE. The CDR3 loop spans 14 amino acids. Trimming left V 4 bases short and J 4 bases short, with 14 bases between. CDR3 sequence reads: CASSPSGRGTEAFF. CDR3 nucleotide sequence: TGTGCCAGCAGCCCCTCGGGGAGGGGCACTGAAGCTTTCTTT.

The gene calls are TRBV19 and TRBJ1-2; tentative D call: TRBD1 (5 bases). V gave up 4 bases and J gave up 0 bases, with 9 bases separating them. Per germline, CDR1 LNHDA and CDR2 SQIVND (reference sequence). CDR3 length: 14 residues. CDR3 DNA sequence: TGTGCCAGTAGTACGGACATTACTAACTATGGCTACACCTTC. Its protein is CASSTDITNYGYTF.

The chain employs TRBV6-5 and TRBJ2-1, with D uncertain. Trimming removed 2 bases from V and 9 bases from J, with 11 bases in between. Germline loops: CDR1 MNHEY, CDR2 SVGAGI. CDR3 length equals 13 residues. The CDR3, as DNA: TGTGCCAGCAGTTACCCCAACCGAGGTGAGCAGTTCTTC. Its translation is CASSYPNRGEQFF.

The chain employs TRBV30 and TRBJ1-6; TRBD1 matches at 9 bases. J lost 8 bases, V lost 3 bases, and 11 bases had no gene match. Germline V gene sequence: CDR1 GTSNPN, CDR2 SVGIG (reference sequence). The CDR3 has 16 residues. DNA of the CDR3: TGTGCCTGGAGAAGATATCGGACAGGGGACGATTCACCCCTCCACTTT. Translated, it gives CAWRRYRTGDDSPLHF.

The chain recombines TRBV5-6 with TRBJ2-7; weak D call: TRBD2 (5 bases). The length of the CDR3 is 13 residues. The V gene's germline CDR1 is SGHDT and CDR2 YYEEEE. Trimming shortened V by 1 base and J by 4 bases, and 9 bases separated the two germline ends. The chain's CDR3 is CASSLKPGYEQYF. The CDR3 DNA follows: TGTGCCAGCAGCTTGAAGCCGGGGTACGAGCAGTACTTC.

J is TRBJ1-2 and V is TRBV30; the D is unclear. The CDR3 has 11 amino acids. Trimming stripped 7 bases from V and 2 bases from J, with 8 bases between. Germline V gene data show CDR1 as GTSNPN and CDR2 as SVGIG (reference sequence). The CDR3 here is CALAQNYGYTF. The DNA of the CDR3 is TGTGCCTTGGCCCAAAACTATGGCTACACCTTC.

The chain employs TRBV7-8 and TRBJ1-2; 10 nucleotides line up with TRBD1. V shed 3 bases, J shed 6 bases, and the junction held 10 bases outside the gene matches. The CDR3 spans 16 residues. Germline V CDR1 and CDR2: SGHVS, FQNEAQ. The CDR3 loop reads CASSLGPGQGNHGYTF. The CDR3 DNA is TGTGCCAGCAGCTTGGGTCCGGGACAGGGGAACCATGGCTACACCTTC.

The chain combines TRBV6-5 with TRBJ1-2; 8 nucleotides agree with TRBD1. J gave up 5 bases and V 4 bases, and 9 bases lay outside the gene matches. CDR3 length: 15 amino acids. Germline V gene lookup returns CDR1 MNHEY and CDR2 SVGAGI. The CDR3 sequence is CASSSRAGGAYGYTF. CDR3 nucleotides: TGTGCCAGCAGTTCTCGAGCAGGGGGCGCTTATGGCTACACCTTC.

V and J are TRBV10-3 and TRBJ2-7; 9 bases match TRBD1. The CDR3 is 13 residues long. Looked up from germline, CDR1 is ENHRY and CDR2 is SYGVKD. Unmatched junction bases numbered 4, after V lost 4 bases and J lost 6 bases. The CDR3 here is CAISGDRDREQYF. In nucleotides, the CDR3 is TGTGCCATCAGTGGGGACAGGGACCGCGAGCAGTACTTC.

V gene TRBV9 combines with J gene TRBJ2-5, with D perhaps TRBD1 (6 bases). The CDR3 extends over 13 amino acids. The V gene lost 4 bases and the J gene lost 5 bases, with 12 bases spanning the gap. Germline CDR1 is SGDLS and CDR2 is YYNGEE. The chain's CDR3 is CASSPTGSETQYF. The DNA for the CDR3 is TGTGCCAGCAGCCCCACAGGGTCTGAGACCCAGTACTTC.

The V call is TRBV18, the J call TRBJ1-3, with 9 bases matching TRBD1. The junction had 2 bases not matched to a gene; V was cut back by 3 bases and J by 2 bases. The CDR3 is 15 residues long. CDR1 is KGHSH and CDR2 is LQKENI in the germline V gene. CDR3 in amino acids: CASSPGDRAGNTIYF. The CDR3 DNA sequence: TGTGCCAGCTCACCGGGGGACAGGGCTGGAAACACCATATATTTT.

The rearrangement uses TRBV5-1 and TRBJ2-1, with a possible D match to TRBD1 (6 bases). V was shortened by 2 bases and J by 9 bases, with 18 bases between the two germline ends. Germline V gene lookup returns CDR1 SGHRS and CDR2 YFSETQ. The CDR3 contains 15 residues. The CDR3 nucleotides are TGCGCCAGCAGCTTAGCCGGGGTCTTCAGGGGTGAGCAGTTCTTC. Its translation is CASSLAGVFRGEQFF.

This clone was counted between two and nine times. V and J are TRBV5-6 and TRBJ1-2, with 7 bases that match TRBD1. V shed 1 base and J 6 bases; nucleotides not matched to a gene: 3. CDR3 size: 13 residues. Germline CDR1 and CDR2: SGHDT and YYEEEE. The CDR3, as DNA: TGTGCCAGCAGCTTGTACAGGGGTGATGGCTACACCTTC. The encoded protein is CASSLYRGDGYTF.

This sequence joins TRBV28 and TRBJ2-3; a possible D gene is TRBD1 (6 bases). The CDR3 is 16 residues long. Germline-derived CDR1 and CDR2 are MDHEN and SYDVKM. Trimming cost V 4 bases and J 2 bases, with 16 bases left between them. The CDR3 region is CASSSAGELNTDTQYF. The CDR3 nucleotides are TGTGCCAGCAGTTCAGCAGGGGAGTTAAACACAGATACGCAGTATTTT.

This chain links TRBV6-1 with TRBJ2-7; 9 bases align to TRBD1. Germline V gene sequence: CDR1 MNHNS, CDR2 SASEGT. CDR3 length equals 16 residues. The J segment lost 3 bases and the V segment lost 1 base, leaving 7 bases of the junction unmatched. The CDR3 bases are TGTGCCAGCAGTGAAGAGTCGGGACAGGGTGGCTACGAGCAGTACTTC. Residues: CASSEESGQGGYEQYF.

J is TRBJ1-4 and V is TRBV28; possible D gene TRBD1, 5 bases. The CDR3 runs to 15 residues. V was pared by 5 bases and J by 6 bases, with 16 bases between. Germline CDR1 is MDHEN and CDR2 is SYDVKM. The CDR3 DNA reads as TGTGCCAGCAGTGCGGTTGGAGGAGGGGATGAAAAACTGTTTTTT. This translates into CASSAVGGGDEKLFF.

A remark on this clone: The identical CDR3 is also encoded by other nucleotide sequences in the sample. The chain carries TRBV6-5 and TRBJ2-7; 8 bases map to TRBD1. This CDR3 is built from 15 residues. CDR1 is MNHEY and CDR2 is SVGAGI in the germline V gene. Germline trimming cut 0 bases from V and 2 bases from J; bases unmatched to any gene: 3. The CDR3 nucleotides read TGTGCCAGCAGTTACTCGCGGGACAGGACCTACGAGCAGTACTTC. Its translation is CASSYSRDRTYEQYF.

The CDR3 DNA reads as TGTGCCAGCAGCTCTACTAGCGGTGAGACCCAGTACTTC. This codes for CASSSTSGETQYF. This chain connects TRBV7-3 to TRBJ2-5; 8 bases line up with TRBD2. The CDR3 sequence is 13 residues long. V was clipped by 4 bases and J by 5 bases; unmatched bases: 3. Germline values: CDR1 SGHTA, CDR2 FQGTGA.

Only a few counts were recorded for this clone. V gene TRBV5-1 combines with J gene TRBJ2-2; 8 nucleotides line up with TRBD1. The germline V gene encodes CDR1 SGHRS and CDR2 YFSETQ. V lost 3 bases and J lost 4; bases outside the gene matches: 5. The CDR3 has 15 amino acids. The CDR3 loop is CASSSGTGITGELFF. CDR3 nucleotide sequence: TGCGCCAGCAGCTCCGGGACAGGCATCACCGGGGAGCTGTTTTTT.

In nucleotides, the CDR3 is TGTGCCAGCTCACCATTGGGGGAGGGGGCTGAAGCTTTCTTT. Its protein is CASSPLGEGAEAFF. The rearrangement links TRBV18 to TRBJ1-1, with a tentative D call TRBD1 (6 bases). V was trimmed by 2 bases and J by 6 bases, leaving 13 bases between them. The CDR3 length is 14 residues. Germline-derived CDR1 and CDR2 are KGHSH and LQKENI.

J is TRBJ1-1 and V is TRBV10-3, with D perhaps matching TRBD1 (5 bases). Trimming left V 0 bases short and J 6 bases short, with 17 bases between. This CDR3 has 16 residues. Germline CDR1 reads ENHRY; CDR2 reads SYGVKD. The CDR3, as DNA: TGTGCCATCAGTGAGTCAGGCGGGGCCCTCACTTCTGAAGCTTTCTTT. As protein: CAISESGGALTSEAFF.

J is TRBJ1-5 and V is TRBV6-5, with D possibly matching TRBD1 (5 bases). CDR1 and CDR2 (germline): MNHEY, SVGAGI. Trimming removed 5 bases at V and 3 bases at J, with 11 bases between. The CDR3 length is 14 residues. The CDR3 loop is CASSRRAHNQPQHF. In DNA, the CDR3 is TGTGCCAGCAGTCGCAGGGCCCACAATCAGCCCCAGCATTTT.

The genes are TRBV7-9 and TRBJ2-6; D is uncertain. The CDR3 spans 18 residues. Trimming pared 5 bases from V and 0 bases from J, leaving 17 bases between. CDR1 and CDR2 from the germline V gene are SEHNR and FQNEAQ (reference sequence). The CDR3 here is CASSPRLGLSSGANVLTF. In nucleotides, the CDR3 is TGTGCCAGCAGCCCAAGATTGGGCCTCAGCTCTGGGGCCAACGTCCTGACTTTC.

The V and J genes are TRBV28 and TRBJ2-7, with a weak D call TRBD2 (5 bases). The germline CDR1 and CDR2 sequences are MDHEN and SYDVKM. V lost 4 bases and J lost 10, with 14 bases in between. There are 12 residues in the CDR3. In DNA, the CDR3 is TGTGCCAGCAGTTACCCCGAGGGTTCACAGTACTTC. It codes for CASSYPEGSQYF. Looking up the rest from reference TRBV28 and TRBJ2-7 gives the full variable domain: DVKVTQSSRYLVKRTGEKVFLECVQDMDHENMFWYRQDPGLGLRLIYFSYDVKMKEKGDIPEGYSVSREKKERFSLILESASTNQTSMYLCASSYPEGSQYFGPGTRLTVT.

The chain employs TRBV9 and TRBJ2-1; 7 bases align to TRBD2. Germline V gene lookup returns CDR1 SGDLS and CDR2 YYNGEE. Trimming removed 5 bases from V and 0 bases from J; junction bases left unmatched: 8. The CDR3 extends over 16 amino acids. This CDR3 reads CASSPTSSSSYNEQFF. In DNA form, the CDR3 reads TGTGCCAGCAGTCCGACTAGCAGTAGCTCCTACAATGAGCAGTTCTTC.

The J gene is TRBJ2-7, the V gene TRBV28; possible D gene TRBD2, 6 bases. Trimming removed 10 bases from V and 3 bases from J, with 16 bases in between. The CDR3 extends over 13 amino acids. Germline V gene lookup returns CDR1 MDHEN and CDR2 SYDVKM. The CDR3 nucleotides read TGTGCCACCACGGGAGACGCGTACTACGAGCAGTACTTC. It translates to CATTGDAYYEQYF.

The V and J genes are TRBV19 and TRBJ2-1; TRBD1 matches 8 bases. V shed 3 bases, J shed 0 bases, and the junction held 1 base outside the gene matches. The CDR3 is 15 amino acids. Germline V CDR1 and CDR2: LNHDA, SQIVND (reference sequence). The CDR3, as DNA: TGTGCCAGTAGTATCACAGGGGGCTCCTACAATGAGCAGTTCTTC. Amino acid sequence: CASSITGGSYNEQFF.

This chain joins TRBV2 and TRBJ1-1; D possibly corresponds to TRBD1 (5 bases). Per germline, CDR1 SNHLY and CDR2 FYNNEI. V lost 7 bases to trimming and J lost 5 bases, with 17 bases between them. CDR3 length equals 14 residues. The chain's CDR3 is CASTPMGKGTEAFF. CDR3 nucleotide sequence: TGTGCCAGCACCCCAATGGGAAAGGGGACTGAAGCTTTCTTT. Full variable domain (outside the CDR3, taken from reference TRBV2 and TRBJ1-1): EPEVTQTPSHQVTQMGQEVILRCVPISNHLYFYWYRQILGQKVEFLVSFYNNEISEKSEIFDDQFSVERPDGSNFTLKIRSTKLEDSAMYFCASTPMGKGTEAFFGQGTRLTVV.

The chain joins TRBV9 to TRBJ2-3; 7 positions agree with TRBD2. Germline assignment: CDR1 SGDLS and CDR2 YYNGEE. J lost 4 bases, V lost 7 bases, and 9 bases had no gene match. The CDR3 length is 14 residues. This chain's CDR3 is CASPAGEPADTQYF. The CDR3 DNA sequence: TGTGCCAGCCCGGCGGGGGAGCCGGCAGATACGCAGTATTTT.

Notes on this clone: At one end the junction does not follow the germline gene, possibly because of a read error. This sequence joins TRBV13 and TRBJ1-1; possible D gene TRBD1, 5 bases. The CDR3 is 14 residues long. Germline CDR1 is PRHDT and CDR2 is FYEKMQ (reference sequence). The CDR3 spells CASSLGAVNTEAFF. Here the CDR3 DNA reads TGTGCCAGCAGCCTAGGGGCGGTGAACACTGAAGCTTTCTTT.